Listed below are T cell receptor beta chains from one sample, sequenced in a study of T cells in Graves' hyperthyroidism and ophthalmopathy. One entry per CDR3 protein, called by TCRdb with MiXCR from the multiplex PCR reads. The table records 500,000 to 600,000 distinct CDR3 sequences, roughly 46% of them present only once. Specimen: peripheral blood or thyroid tissue (not recorded which). These receptors were obtained from a woman aged 18 to 35 with Graves' hyperthyroidism. Each CDR3 is given with its conserved first and last residue. The D gene is left open where the match is weak. Where a row states a size, it is once, few, many or the class of an expanded clone; other rows omit it.

NA,NA,TRBV6-1,TRBJ2-7,CASTGRTNYEQYF,TGTGCCAGCACGGGACGGACGAACTACGAGCAGTACTTC
TRBD1,NA,TRBV20-1,TRBJ1-1,CSANTGQAEAFF,TGCAGTGCTAACACAGGACAGGCTGAAGCTTTCTTT
TRBD1,NA,TRBV12-3/TRBV12-4,TRBJ2-2,CASSFSGTGNTGELFF,TGTGCCAGCAGTTTCTCCGGGACAGGCAACACCGGGGAGCTGTTTTTT
TRBD2,NA,TRBV7-2,TRBJ2-7,CASTLRGAGTSRYNEQYF,TGTGCCAGCACCCTCCGGGGCGCCGGGACTAGTCGGTACAATGAGCAGTACTTC
TRBD1,NA,TRBV6-5,TRBJ1-6,CASRTGQGDSPLHF,TGTGCCAGCAGAACAGGGCAGGGGGACTCACCCCTCCACTTT
NA,NA,TRBV29-1,TRBJ1-2,CSAKSSGGGGGYTF,TGCAGCGCCAAGTCTAGCGGAGGTGGCGGTGGCTACACCTTC
TRBD2,NA,TRBV13,TRBJ2-2,CASSSPPSGRNTGELFF,TGTGCCAGCAGCTCTCCACCTAGCGGGAGAAACACCGGGGAGCTGTTTTTT
NA,many,TRBV24-1,TRBJ2-2,CATSGASGELFF,TGTGCCACTTCAGGGGCAAGCGGGGAGCTGTTTTTT
TRBD2,few,TRBV9,TRBJ2-7,CASSVEGTSGGYEQYF,TGTGCCAGCAGCGTAGAGGGGACTAGCGGAGGTTACGAGCAGTACTTC
TRBD2,NA,TRBV4-1,TRBJ2-1,CASSQEERESGGEQFF,TGCGCCAGCAGCCAAGAAGAGCGGGAGAGTGGAGGTGAGCAGTTCTTC
NA,NA,TRBV7-9,TRBJ1-1,CASSEDSYGYTEAFF,TGTGCCAGCAGCGAAGACAGCTATGGCTACACTGAAGCTTTCTTT
NA,many,TRBV5-4,TRBJ2-5,CASSLAWTQETQYF,TGTGCCAGCAGCTTGGCCTGGACTCAAGAGACCCAGTACTTC
TRBD2,NA,TRBV7-9,TRBJ2-5,CASSVEKGLGGTQYF,TGTGCCAGCAGCGTTGAAAAGGGACTAGGGGGGACCCAGTACTTC
NA,NA,TRBV19,TRBJ2-7,CAGSMASLSYEQYF,TGTGCCGGTAGTATGGCTAGCTTATCCTACGAGCAGTACTTC
TRBD1,many,TRBV2,TRBJ1-1,CASITGAGNTEAFF,TGTGCCAGCATAACAGGGGCTGGGAACACTGAAGCTTTCTTT
NA,NA,TRBV5-1,TRBJ2-2,CASSSRADSGELFF,TGCGCCAGCAGCTCGAGGGCGGACAGCGGGGAGCTGTTTTTT
NA,many,TRBV7-2,TRBJ1-1,CASSFFRNTEAFF,TGTGCCAGCAGCTTTTTTCGGAACACTGAAGCTTTCTTT
NA,many,TRBV29-1,TRBJ1-1,CSVAPQVEGEAFF,TGCAGCGTTGCCCCCCAAGTAGAGGGTGAAGCTTTCTTT
NA,many,TRBV7-9,TRBJ2-7,CASSLNPDTYEQYF,TGTGCCAGCAGCTTAAACCCCGATACCTACGAGCAGTACTTC
TRBD1,NA,TRBV20-1,TRBJ1-2,CSARDGTGASRNGYTF,TGCAGTGCTAGAGATGGGACAGGGGCTAGTCGGAATGGCTACACCTTC
NA,few,TRBV24-1,TRBJ1-2,CATSDSRVAYGYTF,TGTGCCACCAGTGATTCCAGGGTCGCCTATGGCTACACCTTC
NA,many,TRBV5-1,TRBJ2-5,CASSLVGGQETQYF,TGTGCCAGCAGCTTAGTTGGGGGGCAAGAGACCCAGTACTTC